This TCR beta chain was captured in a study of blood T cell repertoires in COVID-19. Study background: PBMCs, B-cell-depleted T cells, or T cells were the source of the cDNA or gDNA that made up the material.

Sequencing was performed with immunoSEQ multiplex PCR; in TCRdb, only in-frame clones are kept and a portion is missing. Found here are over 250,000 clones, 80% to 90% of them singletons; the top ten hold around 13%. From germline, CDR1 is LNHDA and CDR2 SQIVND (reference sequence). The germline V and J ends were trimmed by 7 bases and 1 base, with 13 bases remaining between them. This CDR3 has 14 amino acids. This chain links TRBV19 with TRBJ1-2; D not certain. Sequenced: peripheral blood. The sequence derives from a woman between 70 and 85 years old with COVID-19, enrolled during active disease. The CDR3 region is CASTVRGDNYGYTF. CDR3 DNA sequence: TGTGCCAGTACGGTCCGTGGAGATAACTATGGCTACACCTTC.